This T cell receptor beta chain is from a study of long-term antiretroviral therapy in people with HIV. The libraries were made with immunoSEQ v3.0 at survey level. Sequencing was performed with immunoSEQ multiplex PCR; in TCRdb, only in-frame clones are kept and a portion is missing. This table holds about 25,000 clones, almost 90% found once. The CDR3 has 17 amino acids. J gave up 7 bases and V 4 bases, and 12 bases lay outside the gene matches. From germline, CDR1 is SEHNR and CDR2 FQNEAQ (reference sequence). The rearrangement links TRBV7-9 to TRBJ2-1, with TRBD2 matching 11 bases. This sample comprised unsorted PBMCs, obtained more than 4.3 years after starting antiretroviral therapy. The sequence was collected from a man aged 30 to 39 with HIV. The CDR3 DNA follows: TGTGCCAGCAGCTCCCGACTAGCGGGGCGACCAGGGAATGAGCAGTTCTTC. Translation: CASSSRLAGRPGNEQFF.